This record looks at one TCR beta chain sequence and its context. This table comes from immunoSEQ multiplex PCR, and its TCRdb copy is limited to in-frame clones, with some not included. Of fewer than 250,000 clones in the sample, about 86% were seen once. This sample was taken from a study of blood T cell repertoires in COVID-19. Trimming removed 0 bases at V and 4 bases at J, with 7 bases between. CDR1 is MNHEY and CDR2 is SVGAGI in the germline V gene. CDR3 length equals 14 residues. Sequencing was done on a sample of peripheral blood. The chain joins TRBV6-5 to TRBJ1-5; the D is unclear. The sequence was obtained from a man aged 45-65 years with active or convalescent COVID-19. CDR3 in DNA: TGTGCCAGCAGTTACTCTTACGGGAATCAGCCCCAGCATTTT. Protein sequence: CASSYSYGNQPQHF.